These 26 T cell receptor beta chains originate from one sample sequenced in a study of a mutant IDH1 vaccine in newly diagnosed glioma. No antigen is known for these receptors. This sample's time point: week 35, safety follow-up. Alongside topical imiquimod, each dose of vaccine comprised 300 ug of mutant IDH1 20-mer peptide. Repertoires were generated with immunoSEQ multiplex PCR, while TCRdb's copy carries only in-frame clones and drops some. This sample has tens of thousands of clones, with 65% to 80% found just once. The specimen was PBMCs, collected from a glioma patient whose treatment included an IDH1 peptide vaccine. Receptors were obtained from a man aged 45-65 years with glioma.

The V call is TRBV29-1, the J call TRBJ1-1, with 8 bases aligning to TRBD1. Unmatched junction bases numbered 5, after V lost 6 bases and J lost 2 bases. This CDR3 region has 13 residues. Germline lookup yields CDR1 SQVTM and CDR2 ANQGSEA. This chain's CDR3 is CSVGDRTNTEAFF. The CDR3 DNA reads TGCAGCGTGGGGGACAGGACCAACACTGAAGCTTTCTTT.

Points on this clone: A read error may produce the germline difference seen at one junction end. The V call is TRBV7-7, the J call TRBJ2-5; D not resolved. This CDR3 comprises 13 residues. Per the germline V gene, CDR1 is SSHAT and CDR2 is FNYEAQ (reference sequence). The CDR3 DNA reads TGTGCTAGCAGCTTGGGTCCGCGGGAGACCCAGTACTTC. This gives the protein CASSLGPRETQYF. Looking up the rest from reference TRBV7-7 and TRBJ2-5 gives the full variable domain: GAGVSQSPRYKVTKRGQDVTLRCDPISSHATLYWYQQALGQGPEFLTYFNYEAQPDKSGLPSDRFSAERPEGSISTLTIQRTEQRDSAMYRCASSLGPRETQYFGPGTRLLVL.

J is TRBJ1-6 and V is TRBV5-4; the match to TRBD1 covers 7 bases. The germline gives CDR1 SGHNT, CDR2 YYREEE (reference sequence). Germline trimming cut 2 bases from V and 6 bases from J; bases unmatched to any gene: 5. The CDR3 contains 15 residues. CDR3 coding DNA: TGTGCCAGCAGCTTAACAGGGGACAGTAATTCACCCCTCCACTTT. This codes for CASSLTGDSNSPLHF.

The genes are TRBV4-3 and TRBJ1-4, with D uncertain. The CDR3 is 13 amino acids. V lost 4 bases and J 4 bases, leaving 7 bases between the germline ends. Germline CDR1 is LGHNA and CDR2 is YSLEER. The CDR3 protein is CASSRRNNEKLFF. In nucleotides, the CDR3 is TGCGCCAGCAGCCGCCGGAATAATGAAAAACTGTTTTTT.

V gene TRBV5-6 combines with J gene TRBJ1-1; D may be TRBD1 (5 bases). This CDR3 region has 14 residues. From germline, CDR1 is SGHDT and CDR2 YYEEEE. The V end lost 4 bases, the J end lost 0 bases, and 10 bases lay between the germline ends. As DNA, the CDR3 is TGTGCCAGCAGCCACAGGTTATTGAACACTGAAGCTTTCTTT. Encoded protein: CASSHRLLNTEAFF.

The rearrangement joins TRBV7-9 to TRBJ2-7; D is ambiguous. The CDR3 sequence is 13 residues long. Per germline, CDR1 SEHNR and CDR2 FQNEAQ (reference sequence). With 5 bases removed from V and 6 bases from J, the gap between germline ends came to 14 bases. The CDR3 region is CASSQNEVPEQYF. The DNA for the CDR3 is TGTGCCAGCAGCCAAAACGAGGTACCCGAGCAGTACTTC.

The V call is TRBV19, the J call TRBJ2-2; the D is unclear. Trimming removed 3 bases from V and 4 bases from J, with 6 bases in between. The length of the CDR3 is 13 residues. Germline values: CDR1 LNHDA, CDR2 SQIVND (reference sequence). This CDR3 reads CASSMTTTGELFF. The CDR3 DNA reads TGTGCCAGTAGTATGACAACCACCGGGGAGCTGTTTTTT.

This rearrangement joins TRBV2 to TRBJ2-1; 14 bases agree with TRBD2. The CDR3 has 16 amino acids. V shed 4 bases, J shed 8 bases, and the junction held 7 bases outside the gene matches. Germline CDR1 SNHLY, CDR2 FYNNEI. Here the CDR3 DNA reads TGTGCCAGCAGTGGACTAGCGGGAGGGCCTCGGGATGAGCAGTTCTTC. Its translation: CASSGLAGGPRDEQFF.

The chain links TRBV2 to TRBJ2-3, with D perhaps matching TRBD2 (7 bases). The CDR3 spans 15 residues. V lost 8 bases and J lost 3, with 18 bases in between. Germline assignment: CDR1 SNHLY and CDR2 FYNNEI. CDR3 sequence reads: CASGGGGDSTDTQYF. The CDR3 nucleotides are TGTGCCAGCGGGGGCGGGGGAGATTCAACAGATACGCAGTATTTT.

This CDR3 reads CASSPRTGSNEKLFF. In DNA form, the CDR3 reads TGCGCCAGCAGCCCTCGGACAGGTTCTAATGAAAAACTGTTTTTT. The chain employs TRBV5-1 and TRBJ1-4; TRBD1 matches 7 bases. This CDR3 is built from 15 residues. The junction had 6 bases not matched to a gene; V was cut back by 4 bases and J by 3 bases. In germline, CDR1 is SGHRS, CDR2 YFSETQ.

The chain recombines TRBV10-3 with TRBJ1-2, with D unresolved. From germline, CDR1 is ENHRY and CDR2 SYGVKD. V gave up 3 bases and J gave up 2 bases, with 10 bases separating them. The CDR3 covers 14 residues. In DNA, the CDR3 is TGTGCCATCAGTGAATACGGAGACAACTATGGCTACACCTTC. Translated: CAISEYGDNYGYTF.

The V and J genes are TRBV6-6 and TRBJ1-6; 7 bases are a match to TRBD1. CDR3 length equals 14 residues. Losses at the gene ends were 7 bases for V and 11 bases for J; bases not matched to a gene: 11. CDR1 and CDR2 (germline): MNHNY, SVGAGI (reference sequence). The CDR3 protein is CASIDRETSTPLHF. CDR3 bases: TGTGCCAGCATAGACAGGGAAACATCGACACCCCTCCACTTT.

CDR3 DNA: TGTGCCAGCAGCTTAAACAGAGCCTACGAGCAGTACTTC. As protein: CASSLNRAYEQYF. This chain connects TRBV7-9 to TRBJ2-7; D ambiguous. This CDR3 comprises 13 residues. Germline CDR1 is SEHNR and CDR2 is FQNEAQ (reference sequence). Trimming took off 2 bases at V and 2 bases at J, with 7 bases between the two ends.

The rearrangement links TRBV2 to TRBJ1-4, with D hard to call. CDR3 length: 15 residues. Per germline, CDR1 SNHLY and CDR2 FYNNEI. V was trimmed by 1 base and J by 13 bases, leaving 19 bases between them. The CDR3 DNA is TGTGCCAGCAGTGAAGAGCGAATGCCTTCAACAAGACTGTTTTTT. It encodes CASSEERMPSTRLFF.

The J gene is TRBJ2-3, the V gene TRBV19; D gene ambiguous. The CDR3 has 15 residues. V lost 3 bases, J lost 0 bases, and 10 bases lay in between. CDR1 and CDR2 (germline): LNHDA, SQIVND (reference sequence). The CDR3 DNA reads as TGTGCCAGTAGTATCGGTACAACTAGCACAGATACGCAGTATTTT. This translates into CASSIGTTSTDTQYF.

About this clone itself: This likely comes from a read error, as the CDR3 has no conserved phenylalanine or tryptophan at its end. The limits of the CDR3 on the DNA are not certain, so only TCRdb's listed CDR3 is given. The chain joins TRBV10-1 to TRBJ2-2. The CDR3 is 10 amino acids long, termini counted. Looked up from germline, CDR1 is WNHNN and CDR2 is SYGVQD (reference sequence). The CDR3 loop is CASKGGRWCS.

This clone was seen just once. The rearrangement joins TRBV10-3 to TRBJ1-5; possible D gene TRBD1, 5 bases. V was clipped by 1 base and J by 11 bases, with 15 bases between them. CDR3 length: 14 amino acids. CDR1 is ENHRY, CDR2 SYGVKD, per germline. CDR3 DNA: TGTGCCATCAGTGAGTGGGGGAGAGAGGAGGCCCAGCATTTT. Protein: CAISEWGREEAQHF.

This sequence joins TRBV5-4 and TRBJ2-2; 7 bases are shared with TRBD2. Trimming removed 4 bases from V and 5 bases from J; junction bases left unmatched: 8. The length of the CDR3 is 15 residues. Germline V CDR1 and CDR2: SGHNT, YYREEE (reference sequence). CDR3 region: CASSVKLAGTGELFF. CDR3 coding DNA: TGTGCCAGCAGCGTCAAATTAGCGGGTACCGGGGAGCTGTTTTTT. The variable domain in full, completed from reference TRBV5-4 and TRBJ2-2, reads ETGVTQSPTHLIKTRGQQVTLRCSSQSGHNTVSWYQQALGQGPQFIFQYYREEENGRGNFPPRFSGLQFPNYSSELNVNALELDDSALYLCASSVKLAGTGELFFGEGSRLTVL.

This chain connects TRBV2 to TRBJ2-4, with D perhaps given as TRBD1 or TRBD2 (5 bases each). Trimming shortened V by 4 bases and J by 3 bases, and 16 bases separated the two germline ends. The CDR3 covers 16 residues. CDR1 is SNHLY and CDR2 is FYNNEI in the germline V gene. DNA for the CDR3: TGTGCCAGCAGTGGCCAGGGAGAAGGCTACAAAAACATTCAGTACTTC. Its protein product is CASSGQGEGYKNIQYF. Together with reference TRBV2 and TRBJ2-4, the CDR3 gives the full variable domain: EPEVTQTPSHQVTQMGQEVILRCVPISNHLYFYWYRQILGQKVEFLVSFYNNEISEKSEIFDDQFSVERPDGSNFTLKIRSTKLEDSAMYFCASSGQGEGYKNIQYFGAGTRLSVL.

The V and J genes are TRBV5-1 and TRBJ2-1; a possible D gene is TRBD2 (6 bases). From germline, CDR1 is SGHRS and CDR2 YFSETQ. The CDR3 consists of 14 residues. V was pared by 0 bases and J by 2 bases, with 6 bases between. The chain's CDR3 is CASSLGGAYNEQFF. The CDR3 bases are TGCGCCAGCAGCTTGGGGGGGGCCTACAATGAGCAGTTCTTC.

In its sample, this clone ranks as medium-sized. The V call is TRBV4-1, the J call TRBJ1-1; D is ambiguous. The CDR3 has 15 residues. V was pared by 4 bases and J by 0 bases, with 12 bases between. Germline V gives CDR1 MGHRA, CDR2 YSYEKL. This CDR3 is CASSPEGPLNTEAFF. The DNA for the CDR3 is TGCGCCAGCAGCCCAGAGGGCCCTTTGAACACTGAAGCTTTCTTT.

This chain uses TRBV11-3 with TRBJ2-3, with D maybe TRBD2 (5 bases). V was pared by 2 bases and J by 0 bases, with 6 bases between. This CDR3 comprises 14 residues. Germline V CDR1 and CDR2: SGHNT, YENEEA. CDR3 in amino acids: CASSLPGSTDTQYF. The CDR3 bases are TGTGCCAGCAGCTTACCGGGGAGCACAGATACGCAGTATTTT. Filled out from reference TRBV11-3 and TRBJ2-3, the complete variable domain reads EAGVVQSPRYKIIEKKQPVAFWCNPISGHNTLYWYLQNLGQGPELLIRYENEEAVDDSQLPKDRFSAERLKGVDSTLKIQPAELGDSAVYLCASSLPGSTDTQYFGPGTRLTVL.

The chain combines TRBV18 with TRBJ2-1; TRBD2 matches at 9 bases. The CDR3 is made up of 16 amino acids. The trim removed 0 bases at V and 1 base at J, leaving 1 base unmatched. Per the germline V gene, CDR1 is KGHSH and CDR2 is LQKENI. CDR3 coding DNA: TGTGCCAGCTCACCACCCCTAGCGGGATCCTACAATGAGCAGTTCTTC. This codes for CASSPPLAGSYNEQFF.

V usage is TRBV4-1 and J usage is TRBJ1-1; no clear D gene. There are 15 residues in the CDR3. Looked up from germline, CDR1 is MGHRA and CDR2 is YSYEKL. Trimming shortened V by 1 base and J by 1 base, and 10 bases separated the two germline ends. CDR3 protein: CASSQVRVSNTEAFF. The CDR3 region has the DNA TGCGCCAGCAGCCAAGTGAGAGTTTCGAACACTGAAGCTTTCTTT.

This rearrangement joins TRBV4-1 to TRBJ2-1; TRBD2 matches at 15 bases. The CDR3 runs 16 residues. Trimming at V came to 7 bases and at J to 4 bases, leaving 5 bases not matched to a gene. Looked up from germline, CDR1 is MGHRA and CDR2 is YSYEKL. The chain's CDR3 is CASTHGLAGGYNEQFF. The CDR3 DNA sequence: TGCGCCAGCACTCACGGACTAGCGGGAGGGTACAATGAGCAGTTCTTC.

The V and J genes are TRBV27 and TRBJ2-7; 7 bases agree with TRBD1. Germline V gene sequence: CDR1 MNHEY, CDR2 SMNVEV (reference sequence). V trimming: 5 bases; J trimming: 6 bases; junction bases outside the gene matches: 10. The CDR3 is made up of 14 amino acids. CDR3: CASSLLTGLVEQYF. CDR3 sequence (DNA): TGTGCCAGCAGTCTCCTGACAGGGTTGGTCGAGCAGTACTTC.